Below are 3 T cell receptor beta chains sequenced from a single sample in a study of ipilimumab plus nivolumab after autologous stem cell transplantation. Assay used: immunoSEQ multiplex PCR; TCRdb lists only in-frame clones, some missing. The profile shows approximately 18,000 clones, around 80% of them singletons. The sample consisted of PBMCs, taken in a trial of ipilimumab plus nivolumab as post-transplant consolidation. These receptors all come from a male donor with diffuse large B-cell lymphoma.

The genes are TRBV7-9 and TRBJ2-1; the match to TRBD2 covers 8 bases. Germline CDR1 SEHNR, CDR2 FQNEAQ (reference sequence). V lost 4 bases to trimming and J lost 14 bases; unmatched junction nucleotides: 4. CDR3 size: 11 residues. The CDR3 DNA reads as TGTGCCAGCAGCTCCACACTAGCGGAGTTCTTC. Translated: CASSSTLAEFF.

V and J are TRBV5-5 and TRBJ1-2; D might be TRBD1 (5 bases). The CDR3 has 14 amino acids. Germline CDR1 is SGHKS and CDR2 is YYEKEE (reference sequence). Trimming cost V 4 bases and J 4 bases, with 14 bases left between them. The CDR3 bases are TGTGCCAGCAGCCGGGAACCGACAGCCTATGGCTACACCTTC. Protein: CASSREPTAYGYTF. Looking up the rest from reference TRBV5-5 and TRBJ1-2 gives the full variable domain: DAGVTQSPTHLIKTRGQQVTLRCSPISGHKSVSWYQQVLGQGPQFIFQYYEKEERGRGNFPDRFSARQFPNYSSELNVNALLLGDSALYLCASSREPTAYGYTFGSGTRLTVV.

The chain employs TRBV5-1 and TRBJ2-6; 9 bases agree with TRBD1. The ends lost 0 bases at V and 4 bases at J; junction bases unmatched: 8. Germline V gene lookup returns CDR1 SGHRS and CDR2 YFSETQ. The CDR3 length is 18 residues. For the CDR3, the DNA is TGCGCCAGCAGCTTGGCCGGGGGACAGGGATTCGGGGCCAACGTCCTGACTTTC. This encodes CASSLAGGQGFGANVLTF.